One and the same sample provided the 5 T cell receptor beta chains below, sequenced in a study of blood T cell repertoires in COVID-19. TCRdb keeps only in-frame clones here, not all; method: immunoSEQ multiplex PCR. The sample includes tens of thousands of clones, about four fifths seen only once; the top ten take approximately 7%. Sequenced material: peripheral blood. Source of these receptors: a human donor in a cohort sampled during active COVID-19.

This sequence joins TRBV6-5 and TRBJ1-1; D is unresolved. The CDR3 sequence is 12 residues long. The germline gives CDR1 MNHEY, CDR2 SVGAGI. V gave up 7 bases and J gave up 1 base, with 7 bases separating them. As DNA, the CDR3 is TGTGCCAGCATTCGGGGGAACACTGAAGCTTTCTTT. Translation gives CASIRGNTEAFF.

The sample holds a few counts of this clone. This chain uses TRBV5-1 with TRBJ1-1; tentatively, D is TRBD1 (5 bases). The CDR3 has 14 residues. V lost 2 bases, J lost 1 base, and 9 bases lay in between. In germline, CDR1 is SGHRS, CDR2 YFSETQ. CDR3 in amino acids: CASSFEGQNTEAFF. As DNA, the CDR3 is TGCGCCAGCAGCTTTGAAGGACAGAACACTGAAGCTTTCTTT.

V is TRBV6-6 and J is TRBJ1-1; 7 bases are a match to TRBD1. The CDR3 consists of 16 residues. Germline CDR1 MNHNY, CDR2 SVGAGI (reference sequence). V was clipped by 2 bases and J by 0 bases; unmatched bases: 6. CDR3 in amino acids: CASSYPQGGLNTEAFF. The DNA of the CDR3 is TGTGCCAGCAGTTACCCCCAGGGGGGATTGAACACTGAAGCTTTCTTT.

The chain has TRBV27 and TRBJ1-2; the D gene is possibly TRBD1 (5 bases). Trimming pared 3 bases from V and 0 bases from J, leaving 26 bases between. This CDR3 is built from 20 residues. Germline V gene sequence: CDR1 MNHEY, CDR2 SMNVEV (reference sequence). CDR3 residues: CASSFKPSGDYGPPNYGYTF. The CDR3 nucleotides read TGTGCCAGCAGTTTCAAACCCTCCGGGGACTATGGACCTCCTAACTATGGCTACACCTTC.

CDR3 sequence reads: CASSLDRGKAEAFF. DNA of the CDR3: TGCGCCAGCAGCTTGGACAGGGGGAAGGCTGAAGCTTTCTTT. The chain has TRBV5-1 and TRBJ1-1; TRBD1 matches 8 bases. Germline V gene data show CDR1 as SGHRS and CDR2 as YFSETQ. V lost 0 bases and J lost 6; bases outside the gene matches: 4. The length of the CDR3 is 14 residues.